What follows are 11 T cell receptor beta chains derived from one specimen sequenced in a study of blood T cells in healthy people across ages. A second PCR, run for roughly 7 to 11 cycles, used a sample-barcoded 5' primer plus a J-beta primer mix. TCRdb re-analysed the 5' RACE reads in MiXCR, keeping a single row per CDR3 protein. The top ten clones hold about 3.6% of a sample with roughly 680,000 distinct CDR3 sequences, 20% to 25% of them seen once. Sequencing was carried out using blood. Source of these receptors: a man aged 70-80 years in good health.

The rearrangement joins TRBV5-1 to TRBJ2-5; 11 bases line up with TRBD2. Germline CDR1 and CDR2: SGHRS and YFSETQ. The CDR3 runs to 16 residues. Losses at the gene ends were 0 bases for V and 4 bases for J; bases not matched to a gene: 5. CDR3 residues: CASSLAPLAGGETQYF. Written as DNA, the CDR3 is TGCGCCAGCAGCTTGGCTCCCCTAGCGGGAGGAGAGACCCAGTACTTC. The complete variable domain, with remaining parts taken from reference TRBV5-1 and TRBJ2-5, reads KAGVTQTPRYLIKTRGQQVTLSCSPISGHRSVSWYQQTPGQGLQFLFEYFSETQRNKGNFPGRFSGRQFSNSRSEMNVSTLELGDSALYLCASSLAPLAGGETQYFGPGTRLLVL.

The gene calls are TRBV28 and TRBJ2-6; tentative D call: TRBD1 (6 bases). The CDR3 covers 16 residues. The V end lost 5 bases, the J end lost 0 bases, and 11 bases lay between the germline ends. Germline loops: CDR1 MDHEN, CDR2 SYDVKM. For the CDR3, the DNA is TGTGCCAGCAGTCAAACAGGGTTCTCTGGGGCCAACGTCCTGACTTTC. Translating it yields CASSQTGFSGANVLTF.

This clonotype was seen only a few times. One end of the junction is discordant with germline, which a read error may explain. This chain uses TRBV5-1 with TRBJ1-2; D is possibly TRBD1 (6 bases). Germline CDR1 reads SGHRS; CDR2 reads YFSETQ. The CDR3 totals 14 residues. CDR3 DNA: TGCACCAGCAGCATTAGGACAGATGGCTATGGCTACACCTTC. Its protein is CTSSIRTDGYGYTF.

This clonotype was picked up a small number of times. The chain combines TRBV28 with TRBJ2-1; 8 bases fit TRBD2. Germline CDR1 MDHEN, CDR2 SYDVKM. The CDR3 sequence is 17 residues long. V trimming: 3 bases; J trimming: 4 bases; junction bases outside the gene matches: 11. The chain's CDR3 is CASSFPGSGRGYNEQFF. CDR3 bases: TGTGCCAGCAGTTTCCCCGGAAGCGGGAGAGGGTACAATGAGCAGTTCTTC.

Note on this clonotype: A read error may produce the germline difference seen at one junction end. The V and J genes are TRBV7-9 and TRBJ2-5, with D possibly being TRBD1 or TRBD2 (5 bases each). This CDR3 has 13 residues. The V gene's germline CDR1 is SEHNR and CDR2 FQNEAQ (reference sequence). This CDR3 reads CAGSRPGRETQYF. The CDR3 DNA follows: TGTGCCGGCAGCCGACCGGGACGTGAGACCCAGTACTTC.

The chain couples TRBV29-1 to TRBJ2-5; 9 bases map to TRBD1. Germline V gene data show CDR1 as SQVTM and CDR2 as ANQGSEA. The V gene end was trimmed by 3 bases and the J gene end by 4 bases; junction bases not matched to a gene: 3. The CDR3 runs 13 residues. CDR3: CSVDTTGGETQYF. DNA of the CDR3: TGCAGCGTTGACACGACAGGGGGAGAGACCCAGTACTTC.

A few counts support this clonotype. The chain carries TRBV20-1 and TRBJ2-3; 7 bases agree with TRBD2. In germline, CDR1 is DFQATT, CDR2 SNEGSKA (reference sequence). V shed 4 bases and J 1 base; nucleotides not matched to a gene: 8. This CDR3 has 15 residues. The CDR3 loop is CSAKVTSARTDTQYF. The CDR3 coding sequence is TGCAGTGCTAAAGTCACTAGCGCCCGCACAGATACGCAGTATTTT.

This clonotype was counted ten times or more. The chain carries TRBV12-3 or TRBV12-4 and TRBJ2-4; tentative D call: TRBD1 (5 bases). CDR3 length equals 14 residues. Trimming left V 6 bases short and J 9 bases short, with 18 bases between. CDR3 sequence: CASRRQGRTGIQYF. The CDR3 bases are TGTGCCAGCAGGAGGCAGGGCAGAACCGGCATTCAGTACTTC.

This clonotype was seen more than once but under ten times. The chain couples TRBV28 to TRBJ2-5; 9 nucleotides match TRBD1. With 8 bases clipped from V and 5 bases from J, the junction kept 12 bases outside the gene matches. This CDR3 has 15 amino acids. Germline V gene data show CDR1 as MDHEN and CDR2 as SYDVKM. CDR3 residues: CASGTSQGARETQYF. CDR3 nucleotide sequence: TGTGCCAGCGGAACCTCACAGGGGGCACGCGAGACCCAGTACTTC. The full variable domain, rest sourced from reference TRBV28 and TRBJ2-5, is DVKVTQSSRYLVKRTGEKVFLECVQDMDHENMFWYRQDPGLGLRLIYFSYDVKMKEKGDIPEGYSVSREKKERFSLILESASTNQTSMYLCASGTSQGARETQYFGPGTRLLVL.

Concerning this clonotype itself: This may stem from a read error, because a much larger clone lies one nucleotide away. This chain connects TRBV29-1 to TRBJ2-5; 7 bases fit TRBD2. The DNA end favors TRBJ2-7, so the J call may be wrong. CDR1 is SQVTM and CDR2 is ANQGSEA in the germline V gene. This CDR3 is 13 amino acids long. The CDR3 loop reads CGVARERAYEQYF. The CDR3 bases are TGCGGCGTTGCGCGGGAGCGGGCCTACGAGCAGTACTTC.

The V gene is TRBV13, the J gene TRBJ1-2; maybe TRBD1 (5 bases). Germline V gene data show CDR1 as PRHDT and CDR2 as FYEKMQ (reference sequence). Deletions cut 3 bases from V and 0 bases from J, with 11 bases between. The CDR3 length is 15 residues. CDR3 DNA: TGTGCCAGCAGCTTCGACAGACTTACTAACTATGGCTACACCTTC. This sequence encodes CASSFDRLTNYGYTF.